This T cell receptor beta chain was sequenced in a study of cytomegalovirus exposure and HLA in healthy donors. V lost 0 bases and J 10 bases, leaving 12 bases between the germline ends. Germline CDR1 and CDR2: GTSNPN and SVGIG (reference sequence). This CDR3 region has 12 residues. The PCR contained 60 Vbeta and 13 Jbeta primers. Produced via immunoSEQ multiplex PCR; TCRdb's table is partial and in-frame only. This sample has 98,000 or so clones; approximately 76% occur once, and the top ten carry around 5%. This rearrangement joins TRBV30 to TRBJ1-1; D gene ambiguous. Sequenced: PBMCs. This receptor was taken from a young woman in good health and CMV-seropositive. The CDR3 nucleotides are TGTGCCTGGAGTGTACTATCCCGGCGAGCTTTCTTT. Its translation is CAWSVLSRRAFF.